This entry lists 28 T cell receptor beta chains sequenced from one sample in a study of T cells in Graves' hyperthyroidism and ophthalmopathy (dated by TCRdb to between 2018 and 2020). Library preparation employed multiplex PCR. The sequencer was an Illumina HiSeq 2000. Amplification of TCR beta CDR3 regions was carried out from RNA transcripts. The TCR CDR3 was subjected to a first round of RT-PCR using the HTBI primer set and the Qiagen OneStep RT-PCR kit. The public reads were run again by TCRdb, first through fastp at Q25 and then through MiXCR, and only productive beta chains were kept. All rows with the same CDR3 protein become a single entry with the most common DNA and genes. The sample table records about 98,000 distinct CDR3 sequences; roughly 40% of these occur just once. 9.5% to 13% of the sample is in the top ten clones. Sequencing was performed on peripheral blood or thyroid tissue (not recorded which). The receptors stem from a woman in her 30s with Graves' hyperthyroidism.

J is TRBJ2-5 and V is TRBV29-1, with unresolved D. The CDR3 sequence is 12 residues long. CDR1 and CDR2 (germline): SQVTM, ANQGSEA. V lost 7 bases and J lost 0, with 9 bases in between. CDR3 DNA: TGCAGCGCCGGACGGAACCAAGAGACCCAGTACTTC. Translated, it gives CSAGRNQETQYF.

This clonotype has a count of ten or more. The rearrangement links TRBV24-1 to TRBJ2-3; D is possibly TRBD1 (5 bases). V was clipped by 5 bases and J by 5 bases, with 13 bases between them. This CDR3 spans 14 amino acids. Per the germline V gene, CDR1 is KGHDR and CDR2 is SFDVKD. The CDR3 here is CATSVPGRGDTQYF. The CDR3 DNA sequence: TGTGCCACCAGTGTACCCGGAAGGGGAGATACGCAGTATTTT.

The table lists this clonotype with many counts. The rearrangement joins TRBV20-1 to TRBJ1-5; perhaps TRBD1 as D (6 bases). V was shortened by 2 bases and J by 5 bases, with 16 bases between the two germline ends. CDR3 size: 15 residues. Germline CDR1 reads DFQATT; CDR2 reads SNEGSKA (reference sequence). The CDR3 here is CSARSQGPGDQPQHF. DNA of the CDR3: TGCAGTGCTAGATCACAGGGTCCAGGCGATCAGCCCCAGCATTTT.

This chain joins TRBV20-1 and TRBJ2-7, with TRBD1 matching over 9 bases. CDR3 length: 11 residues. Germline V gene lookup returns CDR1 DFQATT and CDR2 SNEGSKA (reference sequence). The CDR3 sequence is CRGGTGHEQYF. The CDR3 nucleotides read TGCAGGGGGGGGACAGGGCACGAGCAGTACTTC.

This clonotype was counted ten times or more. V gene TRBV7-2 combines with J gene TRBJ1-1, with D maybe TRBD1 (5 bases). The CDR3 is 17 residues long. Trimming took 0 bases from V and 3 from J, leaving 17 bases between them. Germline CDR1 is SGHTA and CDR2 is FQGNSA. DNA for the CDR3: TGTGCCAGCAGCTTAGCCCCCCCCGGCGGGGGGTACACTGAAGCTTTCTTT. Its protein product is CASSLAPPGGGYTEAFF. The whole variable domain, remainder taken from reference TRBV7-2 and TRBJ1-1, is GAGVSQSPSNKVTEKGKDVELRCDPISGHTALYWYRQSLGQGLEFLIYFQGNSAPDKSGLPSDRFSAERTGGSVSTLTIQRTQQEDSAVYLCASSLAPPGGGYTEAFFGQGTRLTVV.

V is TRBV19 and J is TRBJ1-5; 9 nucleotides match TRBD1. The V gene's germline CDR1 is LNHDA and CDR2 SQIVND (reference sequence). After removal of 5 bases from V and 5 bases from J, the junction contained 7 bases not matched to a gene. The CDR3 runs 15 residues. The CDR3 loop is CASSSGQGEDQPQHF. Written as DNA, the CDR3 is TGTGCCAGTAGTTCGGGACAGGGCGAGGATCAGCCCCAGCATTTT.

This chain joins TRBV5-1 and TRBJ2-3, with 13 positions matching TRBD2. This CDR3 contains 17 residues. V lost 4 bases, J lost 6 bases, and 11 bases stayed unmatched. Per the germline V gene, CDR1 is SGHRS and CDR2 is YFSETQ. The CDR3 protein is CASSPVPVTSGRDTQYF. For the CDR3, the DNA is TGCGCCAGCAGCCCAGTCCCAGTGACTAGCGGGAGGGATACGCAGTATTTT.

A few counts support this clonotype. The V call is TRBV10-2, the J call TRBJ2-6, with a weak D call TRBD1 (6 bases). There are 15 residues in the CDR3. Germline V lookup: CDR1 WSHSY, CDR2 SAAADI. The germline V and J ends were trimmed by 4 bases and 2 bases, with 9 bases remaining between them. The CDR3: CASSGTVTGANVLTF. The CDR3 DNA is TGCGCCAGCAGTGGGACAGTAACTGGGGCCAACGTCCTGACTTTC.

The sample holds many counts of this clonotype. Here the CDR3 DNA reads TGCAGTGCAACTCCGGGACTAGCGACAACCGATACGCAGTATTTT. As protein: CSATPGLATTDTQYF. This rearrangement joins TRBV20-1 to TRBJ2-3; 10 bases align to TRBD2. The CDR3 spans 15 residues. Germline V gene data show CDR1 as DFQATT and CDR2 as SNEGSKA (reference sequence). Germline trimming cut 6 bases from V and 6 bases from J; bases unmatched to any gene: 12.

There are many counts of this clonotype. The chain has TRBV9 and TRBJ2-2; possible D gene TRBD1, 5 bases. Germline V gives CDR1 SGDLS, CDR2 YYNGEE. The CDR3 loop spans 15 amino acids. V dropped 3 bases and J dropped 6 bases, with 15 bases sitting between them. CDR3 in amino acids: CASSGGAGQSGELFF. CDR3 nucleotide sequence: TGTGCCAGCAGCGGGGGTGCAGGGCAGTCCGGGGAGCTGTTTTTT.

The rearrangement joins TRBV6-1 to TRBJ2-7; D is undetermined. Trimming took off 5 bases at V and 6 bases at J, with 8 bases between the two ends. CDR1 and CDR2 (germline): MNHNS, SASEGT. This CDR3 is 11 amino acids long. The CDR3 DNA sequence: TGTGCCAGCAGTTACCCGACCGAGCAGTACTTC. This gives the protein CASSYPTEQYF.

This clonotype was recorded many times. The gene calls are TRBV7-2 and TRBJ1-2, with D possibly matching TRBD1 (5 bases). V lost 5 bases, J lost 5 bases, and 15 bases lay in between. The V gene's germline CDR1 is SGHTA and CDR2 FQGNSA. The CDR3 spans 14 residues. The CDR3 sequence is CASSPGAGGYGYTF. The CDR3 DNA sequence: TGTGCCAGCAGCCCCGGGGCAGGAGGGTATGGCTACACCTTC.

The chain joins TRBV20-1 to TRBJ2-5; the D is unclear. CDR3 length: 11 residues. Germline lookup yields CDR1 DFQATT and CDR2 SNEGSKA (reference sequence). With 6 bases removed from V and 4 bases from J, the gap between germline ends came to 9 bases. The CDR3 coding sequence is TGCAGTGCATACTCCTTAGAGACCCAGTACTTC. Protein product: CSAYSLETQYF.

This clonotype was seen at least ten times. The chain links TRBV9 to TRBJ2-2, with 7 positions matching TRBD1. V shed 2 bases and J 0 bases; nucleotides not matched to a gene: 4. From germline, CDR1 is SGDLS and CDR2 YYNGEE. CDR3 length equals 16 residues. For the CDR3, the DNA is TGTGCCAGCAGCGTCAATACAGGGGCGAACACCGGGGAGCTGTTTTTT. Its protein product is CASSVNTGANTGELFF.

As for this clonotype: A read error may explain this, as a much larger clone is one base away. This chain joins TRBV30 and TRBJ1-2, with D perhaps TRBD1 (5 bases). V dropped 1 base and J dropped 4 bases, with 16 bases sitting between them. This CDR3 region has 15 residues. Per the germline V gene, CDR1 is GTSNPN and CDR2 is SVGIG (reference sequence). The CDR3 DNA follows: TGTGCCTGGAGTGCCTCCCGGACATCAAGCTATGGCTACACCTTC. Translating gives CAWSASRTSSYGYTF.

This clonotype was seen at least ten times. The chain recombines TRBV10-2 with TRBJ1-1, with TRBD1 as a possible D gene (6 bases). CDR1 is WSHSY, CDR2 SAAADI, per germline. The CDR3 length is 14 residues. Between the trimmed V and J ends, which lost 6 bases and 7 bases, there was a span of 18 bases. CDR3 region: CASRMTGGWIEAFF. The CDR3 region has the DNA TGCGCCAGCAGGATGACAGGCGGATGGATTGAAGCTTTCTTT.

In its sample, this clonotype was seen many times. The chain is built from TRBV5-4 and TRBJ2-3; possible D gene TRBD1, 5 bases. This CDR3 is 13 amino acids long. V lost 4 bases and J 4 bases, leaving 10 bases between the germline ends. Germline values: CDR1 SGHNT, CDR2 YYREEE (reference sequence). The CDR3 loop reads CASSAQGPDTQYF. In DNA, the CDR3 is TGTGCCAGCAGCGCTCAGGGTCCAGATACGCAGTATTTT.

In its sample, this clonotype was seen once. The rearrangement joins TRBV29-1 to TRBJ2-2; weak D call: TRBD2 (6 bases). The CDR3 loop spans 15 amino acids. Germline assignment: CDR1 SQVTM and CDR2 ANQGSEA. V was shortened by 6 bases and J by 4 bases, with 18 bases between the two germline ends. The CDR3 loop reads CSVAPVTSSTGELFF. CDR3 coding DNA: TGCAGCGTCGCCCCAGTAACTAGCAGCACCGGGGAGCTGTTTTTT.

This clonotype occurred many times. The chain joins TRBV7-3 to TRBJ1-1; TRBD1 is a possible D gene (5 bases). CDR3 length: 15 amino acids. From germline, CDR1 is SGHTA and CDR2 FQGTGA. V dropped 5 bases and J dropped 8 bases, with 21 bases sitting between them. The CDR3 spells CASSPTGVPGPEAFF. For the CDR3, the DNA is TGTGCCAGCAGCCCAACGGGGGTGCCCGGGCCCGAAGCTTTCTTT.

This clonotype was observed at least ten times. This chain uses TRBV5-1 with TRBJ2-3; D is unresolved. Germline V gene sequence: CDR1 SGHRS, CDR2 YFSETQ. The CDR3 extends over 14 amino acids. V dropped 0 bases and J dropped 5 bases, with 10 bases sitting between them. CDR3 DNA sequence: TGCGCCAGCAGCTTGGGGAAGGTTGTAGATACGCAGTATTTT. This codes for CASSLGKVVDTQYF.

The rearrangement links TRBV20-1 to TRBJ1-3; D is unclear. Germline values: CDR1 DFQATT, CDR2 SNEGSKA (reference sequence). The CDR3 runs to 15 residues. Trimming cost V 6 bases and J 9 bases, with 24 bases left between them. The CDR3 spells CSASWGTREIGTIYF. In nucleotides, the CDR3 is TGCAGTGCATCGTGGGGAACAAGGGAGATTGGCACCATATATTTT.

This clonotype was observed many times. This rearrangement joins TRBV6-5 to TRBJ1-1; D is unclear. The CDR3 is 14 amino acids. Germline CDR1 and CDR2: MNHEY and SVGAGI. V lost 6 bases and J 8 bases, leaving 19 bases between the germline ends. CDR3 amino acids: CASRPMRGPTEAFF. The DNA for the CDR3 is TGTGCCAGCAGACCGATGCGAGGGCCCACCGAAGCTTTCTTT.

The sample holds many counts of this clonotype. CDR3 in amino acids: CATSREAGIQGWGYTF. In nucleotides, the CDR3 is TGTGCCACCAGCAGAGAGGCGGGGATTCAAGGTTGGGGCTACACCTTC. The chain combines TRBV15 with TRBJ1-2, with D hard to call. V lost 0 bases and J 8 bases, leaving 19 bases between the germline ends. In germline, CDR1 is LNHNV, CDR2 YYDKDF (reference sequence). The CDR3 has 16 residues.

The rearrangement links TRBV29-1 to TRBJ1-2, with D perhaps TRBD1 (5 bases). This CDR3 region has 11 residues. The V and J ends lost 4 bases and 7 bases respectively, with 10 bases between them. Per the germline V gene, CDR1 is SQVTM and CDR2 is ANQGSEA. This CDR3 is CSVGSRVGYTF. DNA of the CDR3: TGCAGCGTTGGTAGCAGGGTTGGCTACACCTTC.

This clonotype was found a few times. The CDR3 here is CASSFVGGTEAFF. CDR3 DNA sequence: TGTGCCAGCAGTTTCGTAGGGGGGACTGAAGCTTTCTTT. V is TRBV27 and J is TRBJ1-1, with D possibly TRBD1 on 6 matching bases. The length of the CDR3 is 13 residues. The ends were cut back, 3 bases at V and 5 bases at J, with 10 bases in the middle. Germline assignment: CDR1 MNHEY and CDR2 SMNVEV (reference sequence).

This chain joins TRBV25-1 and TRBJ2-7; unclear D gene. Trimming removed 0 bases from V and 5 bases from J, with 8 bases in between. The CDR3 has 13 residues. CDR1 and CDR2 from the germline V gene are MGHDK and SYGVNS. Written as DNA, the CDR3 is TGTGCCAGCAGTGAATATGTGGTGGACGAGCAGTACTTC. It specifies CASSEYVVDEQYF.

V is TRBV10-3 and J is TRBJ1-6, with 10 bases fitting TRBD1. CDR1 ENHRY and CDR2 SYGVKD come from the germline V gene. V was pared by 4 bases and J by 0 bases, with 12 bases of the junction left unmatched. The length of the CDR3 is 20 residues. CDR3 nucleotide sequence: TGTGCCATCAGTGGCAGACCGGGACAGGGGTCGAGCTCCTATAATTCACCCCTCCACTTT. It encodes CAISGRPGQGSSSYNSPLHF.

This clonotype appeared many times. V gene TRBV7-9 combines with J gene TRBJ1-5, with TRBD1 matching 8 bases. With 5 bases clipped from V and 6 bases from J, the junction kept 6 bases outside the gene matches. CDR1 and CDR2 from the germline V gene are SEHNR and FQNEAQ (reference sequence). The CDR3 runs 14 residues. CDR3 sequence reads: CASSPGQGGQPQHF. The CDR3 DNA is TGTGCCAGCAGCCCAGGACAGGGAGGTCAGCCCCAGCATTTT. Full variable domain (rest looked up from reference TRBV7-9 and TRBJ1-5): DTGVSQNPRHKITKRGQNVTFRCDPISEHNRLYWYRQTLGQGPEFLTYFQNEAQLEKSRLLSDRFSAERPKGSFSTLEIQRTEQGDSAMYLCASSPGQGGQPQHFGDGTRLSIL.